Each of the 15 T cell receptor beta chains below was sequenced from the same sample in a study of blood T cell repertoires in COVID-19. Some clones are missing from TCRdb's copy, which holds only in-frame ones; the method was immunoSEQ multiplex PCR. The sample yields approximately 220,000 clones, 85% to 90% seen once. The sequenced material came from peripheral blood. The origin of the receptors is a man aged 50 to 59 with acute or convalescent COVID-19.

The J gene is TRBJ2-5, the V gene TRBV19, with 7 positions matching TRBD1. Trimming cost V 5 bases and J 7 bases; bases outside gene matches: 7. This CDR3 spans 13 amino acids. Germline V CDR1 and CDR2: LNHDA, SQIVND (reference sequence). DNA for the CDR3: TGTGCCAGTAGTTCCCGACAGGGATCGACCCAGTACTTC. It translates to CASSSRQGSTQYF.

The rearrangement joins TRBV11-2 to TRBJ2-7, with a weak D call TRBD1 (6 bases). CDR1 and CDR2 from the germline V gene are SGHAT and FQNNGV. The CDR3 sequence is 15 residues long. V lost 1 base to trimming and J lost 2 bases, with 12 bases between them. The CDR3 nucleotides are TGTGCCAGCAGCTTAGTGGCCAGGGGAACCTACGAGCAGTACTTC. Its protein is CASSLVARGTYEQYF.

This chain connects TRBV14 to TRBJ1-3; D is unresolved. V dropped 0 bases and J dropped 0 bases, with 15 bases sitting between them. The CDR3 runs to 18 residues. Germline CDR1 reads SGHDN; CDR2 reads FVKESK. In nucleotides, the CDR3 is TGTGCCAGCAGCCAAGAACGGGCGGGGAGCCCCTCTGGAAACACCATATATTTT. This encodes CASSQERAGSPSGNTIYF.

The chain recombines TRBV2 with TRBJ2-3; 9 nucleotides align to TRBD2. The CDR3 runs to 15 residues. The junction had 9 bases not matched to a gene; V was cut back by 7 bases and J by 4 bases. Germline loops: CDR1 SNHLY, CDR2 FYNNEI. CDR3 coding DNA: TGTGCCAGCACTCCCAGAAGCGGGGGGCCAGATACGCAGTATTTT. Translation: CASTPRSGGPDTQYF. Full variable domain (rest looked up from reference TRBV2 and TRBJ2-3): EPEVTQTPSHQVTQMGQEVILRCVPISNHLYFYWYRQILGQKVEFLVSFYNNEISEKSEIFDDQFSVERPDGSNFTLKIRSTKLEDSAMYFCASTPRSGGPDTQYFGPGTRLTVL.

CDR3 nucleotide sequence: TGTGCCAGCAGCTTACTCGGCAGGGCAGGGGAGACCCAGTACTTC. As protein: CASSLLGRAGETQYF. The rearrangement joins TRBV7-7 to TRBJ2-5; possible D gene TRBD1, 5 bases. The CDR3 is 15 amino acids. V lost 2 bases to trimming and J lost 5 bases, with 15 bases between them. Per germline, CDR1 SSHAT and CDR2 FNYEAQ (reference sequence).

The genes are TRBV9 and TRBJ1-1, with TRBD1 matching over 7 bases. This CDR3 is 16 amino acids long. V shed 1 base, J shed 4 bases, and the junction held 10 bases outside the gene matches. Germline assignment: CDR1 SGDLS and CDR2 YYNGEE. The chain's CDR3 is CASSVRAGGLGTEAFF. CDR3 sequence (DNA): TGTGCCAGCAGCGTACGGGCAGGGGGTTTGGGCACTGAAGCTTTCTTT.

This chain links TRBV6-5 with TRBJ2-2; the D gene is possibly TRBD1 (6 bases). The germline V gene has CDR1 MNHEY and CDR2 SVGAGI. This CDR3 has 15 residues. V shed 6 bases and J shed 2 bases, with 13 bases lying between them. The CDR3 coding sequence is TGTGCCAGCAGGAGAGGACAGCTAAACACCGGGGAGCTGTTTTTT. Protein: CASRRGQLNTGELFF.

The rearrangement joins TRBV18 to TRBJ1-2, with D perhaps TRBD1 (6 bases). The CDR3 is made up of 15 amino acids. V lost 0 bases to trimming and J lost 2 bases, with 10 bases between them. Germline V gene data show CDR1 as KGHSH and CDR2 as LQKENI. The DNA of the CDR3 is TGTGCCAGCTCACCACCGGGGACACCAAACTATGGCTACACCTTC. This encodes CASSPPGTPNYGYTF.

The chain joins TRBV5-1 to TRBJ2-7; 7 bases are a match to TRBD1. The CDR3 is 15 amino acids. Germline-derived CDR1 and CDR2 are SGHRS and YFSETQ. The trim removed 0 bases at V and 2 bases at J, leaving 5 bases unmatched. The CDR3 DNA reads TGCGCCAGCAGCTTGGGGGGGACAGCCACCTACGAGCAGTACTTC. As protein: CASSLGGTATYEQYF.

V usage is TRBV7-2 and J usage is TRBJ2-7, with a weak D call TRBD1 (5 bases). The ends were cut back, 2 bases at V and 4 bases at J, with 9 bases in the middle. Germline assignment: CDR1 SGHTA and CDR2 FQGNSA. This CDR3 is 13 amino acids long. This CDR3 is CASSLSRGYEQYF. CDR3 DNA sequence: TGTGCCAGCAGCTTAAGTAGGGGTTACGAGCAGTACTTC.

A note on this clone: The identical CDR3 is also encoded by other nucleotide sequences in the sample. The chain carries TRBV5-1 and TRBJ1-1, with D possibly TRBD1 on 5 matching bases. The CDR3 contains 13 residues. Germline values: CDR1 SGHRS, CDR2 YFSETQ. V lost 4 bases, J lost 1 base, and 8 bases lay in between. The CDR3 loop reads CASSTGQNTEAFF. CDR3 coding DNA: TGCGCCAGCAGCACAGGACAGAACACTGAAGCTTTCTTT.

The CDR3 nucleotides read TGTGCCAGCAGTTTCCCAGGGTATGGCTACACCTTC. Translated: CASSFPGYGYTF. V and J are TRBV12-3 or TRBV12-4 and TRBJ1-2; D may be TRBD1 (5 bases). Between the trimmed V and J ends, which lost 3 bases and 5 bases, there was a span of 7 bases. The CDR3 totals 12 residues.

The V call is TRBV27, the J call TRBJ2-1; D is uncertain. Germline values: CDR1 MNHEY, CDR2 SMNVEV (reference sequence). Trimming took off 7 bases at V and 8 bases at J, with 15 bases between the two ends. The CDR3 is made up of 13 amino acids. DNA for the CDR3: TGTGCCAGCATGCTTGGGCCGAGATATGAGCAGTTCTTC. Its protein is CASMLGPRYEQFF.

The V and J genes are TRBV7-2 and TRBJ1-2, with TRBD1 matching 9 bases. Germline loops: CDR1 SGHTA, CDR2 FQGNSA. The trim removed 5 bases at V and 5 bases at J, leaving 9 bases unmatched. The CDR3 contains 15 residues. The CDR3 DNA sequence: TGTGCCAGCAGCCCGGGACAGGGTACGAGGTATGGCTACACCTTC. This codes for CASSPGQGTRYGYTF.

The chain recombines TRBV7-8 with TRBJ2-2; TRBD1 aligns across 10 bases. The junction had 12 bases not matched to a gene; V was cut back by 0 bases and J by 5 bases. This CDR3 comprises 19 residues. The germline gives CDR1 SGHVS, CDR2 FQNEAQ. The CDR3 reads CASSLAVGGQGTRTGELFF. DNA of the CDR3: TGTGCCAGCAGCTTAGCGGTTGGGGGACAGGGGACGAGAACCGGGGAGCTGTTTTTT. Using reference TRBV7-8 and TRBJ2-2 for the parts outside the CDR3, the full variable domain is GAGVSQSPRYKVAKRGQDVALRCDPISGHVSLFWYQQALGQGPEFLTYFQNEAQLDKSGLPSDRFFAERPEGSVSTLKIQRTQQEDSAVYLCASSLAVGGQGTRTGELFFGEGSRLTVL.